This T cell receptor (beta chain) was profiled in a study of cytomegalovirus exposure and HLA in healthy donors. As for the study in general: According to later analysis, the same platform produced the roughly 120 validation and 600 to 800 first-cohort repertoires.

Generated by immunoSEQ multiplex PCR, the TCRdb table keeps only in-frame clones and is missing some. The repertoire consists of around 400,000 clones, with 80% to 90% occurring once and the leading ten covering 0.83%. The CDR3 sequence is 15 residues long. Per the germline V gene, CDR1 is SGHAT and CDR2 is FQNNGV. The ends lost 4 bases at V and 4 bases at J; junction bases unmatched: 7. The sequenced sample consisted of PBMCs. This sequence joins TRBV11-2 and TRBJ2-1, with 7 bases that match TRBD1. This TCR came from a woman between 18 and 30 years old in good health and CMV-seronegative. The CDR3: CASSSVRGLYNEQFF. The CDR3 nucleotides read TGTGCCAGCAGCTCGGTAAGGGGGCTATACAATGAGCAGTTCTTC. Filled out from reference TRBV11-2 and TRBJ2-1, the complete variable domain reads EAGVAQSPRYKIIEKRQSVAFWCNPISGHATLYWYQQILGQGPKLLIQFQNNGVVDDSQLPKDRFSAERLKGVDSTLKIQPAKLEDSAVYLCASSSVRGLYNEQFFGPGTRLTVL.